This T cell receptor (beta chain) was profiled in a study of cytotoxic CD8 clonotypes in ibrutinib-treated CLL. Looking at the study overall: Response was recorded as partial in some 24 patients and complete in 2; at median around 68 months, approximately 14 remained remitted and about twelve had progressed. Whole-study findings and limits: Clonality increased with ibrutinib response but returned toward baseline at progression. At baseline, clonality was higher than in age-matched healthy donors and correlated with CD8+ counts.

CDR1 is MDHEN and CDR2 is SYDVKM in the germline V gene. CDR3 size: 16 residues. Trimming took 2 bases from V and 4 from J; bases not matched to a gene: 7. This clone was detected a few times. Its antigen remains unknown. Targeted sequencing depth ranged from 1 in 200,000 to 1 in 1 million T cells. TCRdb's table, derived via immunoSEQ multiplex PCR, lists solely in-frame clones and lacks some. The data contain about 68,000 clones, roughly two thirds of them singletons. The receptor's source is a human donor with chronic lymphocytic leukemia. This chain connects TRBV28 to TRBJ1-5; TRBD1 matches at 8 bases. This sample comprised PBMCs, obtained after 12 months of ibrutinib treatment. The chain's CDR3 is CASSLTGQALNQPQHF. The CDR3, as DNA: TGTGCCAGCAGTTTAACGGGACAGGCACTTAATCAGCCCCAGCATTTT.